A single sample gave rise to the 18 T cell receptor beta chains below, sequenced in a study of blood T cells in healthy people across ages. Primers used in a second PCR of roughly 7 to 11 cycles were a sample-barcoded 5' primer and a J-beta primer mix. TCRdb itself ran the 5' RACE reads through MiXCR, one entry per CDR3 protein. In the table there are about 1,600,000 distinct CDR3 sequences, about 43% of which are singletons. The material sequenced was blood. Receptors were obtained from a woman under 30 in good health.

The rearrangement uses TRBV2 and TRBJ1-1; possible D gene TRBD1, 5 bases. Germline-derived CDR1 and CDR2 are SNHLY and FYNNEI. Trimming removed 8 bases from V and 1 base from J, with 14 bases in between. The CDR3 runs to 14 residues. CDR3 protein: CASLAGNPNTEAFF. The CDR3 nucleotides are TGTGCCAGCTTGGCAGGGAACCCGAACACTGAAGCTTTCTTT.

The rearrangement links TRBV7-8 to TRBJ2-6, with 12 nucleotides matching TRBD2. V lost 4 bases to trimming and J lost 4 bases; unmatched junction nucleotides: 8. The CDR3 is 18 residues long. CDR1 SGHVS and CDR2 FQNEAQ come from the germline V gene. The DNA of the CDR3 is TGTGCCAGCAGCTCACGACTAGCGGGAGAAAAAGGGGCCAACGTCCTGACTTTC. It yields the protein CASSSRLAGEKGANVLTF.

This chain links TRBV12-3 or TRBV12-4 with TRBJ1-3; D is undetermined. CDR3 length: 14 residues. The V end was cut by 7 bases, the J end by 0 bases, with 10 bases between. The CDR3 sequence: CASTASSSGNTIYF. CDR3 nucleotides: TGTGCCAGCACAGCGTCCTCCTCTGGAAACACCATATATTTT.

The chain is built from TRBV2 and TRBJ1-4, with D hard to call. CDR3 length: 14 residues. Trimming took off 1 base at V and 8 bases at J, with 11 bases between the two ends. CDR1 and CDR2 (germline): SNHLY, FYNNEI. This CDR3 reads CASSEGERREKLFF. CDR3 nucleotide sequence: TGTGCCAGCAGTGAAGGGGAAAGGAGGGAAAAACTGTTTTTT.

The V call is TRBV2, the J call TRBJ2-7; weak D call: TRBD1 (5 bases). This CDR3 comprises 17 residues. From germline, CDR1 is SNHLY and CDR2 FYNNEI. With 5 bases removed from V and 3 bases from J, the gap between germline ends came to 23 bases. This CDR3 is CASSKQLQGPVYYEQYF. CDR3 sequence (DNA): TGTGCCAGCAGTAAACAACTTCAGGGTCCCGTCTACTACGAGCAGTACTTC.

Points on this clonotype: A read error may account for a junction end that differs from germline. This chain uses TRBV9 with TRBJ2-7; no clear D gene. Per the germline V gene, CDR1 is SGDLS and CDR2 is YYNGEE. This CDR3 has 14 residues. The CDR3 nucleotides are TGTGCCGGCAGCGTAACCCCCGTCAGCTACGAGCAGTACTTC. Its translation: CAGSVTPVSYEQYF.

The chain combines TRBV6-5 with TRBJ2-3; D is undetermined. Germline V CDR1 and CDR2: MNHEY, SVGAGI. The V end was cut by 0 bases, the J end by 1 base, with 5 bases between. This CDR3 has 14 residues. The CDR3 is CASSYSKGTDTQYF. The CDR3 region has the DNA TGTGCCAGCAGTTACTCGAAAGGCACAGATACGCAGTATTTT.

The chain recombines TRBV28 with TRBJ2-1, with TRBD1 matching 10 bases. The ends lost 5 bases at V and 6 bases at J; junction bases unmatched: 7. The CDR3 is 15 residues long. CDR1 is MDHEN, CDR2 SYDVKM, per germline. CDR3 sequence reads: CASSGRDRGSNEQFF. The CDR3 nucleotides read TGTGCCAGCAGTGGCCGGGACAGGGGTTCCAATGAGCAGTTCTTC.

This chain joins TRBV28 and TRBJ2-7, with D perhaps TRBD2 (5 bases). The CDR3 sequence is 12 residues long. V was pared by 8 bases and J by 6 bases, with 14 bases between. CDR1 and CDR2 from the germline V gene are MDHEN and SYDVKM. CDR3 DNA: TGTGCCAGCGGGAGAGAGACTACCGAGCAGTACTTC. Translation: CASGRETTEQYF.

This clonotype was recorded a few times. The gene calls are TRBV11-1 and TRBJ2-7; D remains ambiguous. This CDR3 has 14 residues. CDR1 and CDR2 from the germline V gene are SGHAT and FQDESV (reference sequence). Trimming took off 1 base at V and 2 bases at J, with 9 bases between the two ends. The CDR3 DNA reads TGTGCCAGCAGCTTAGTCACCCGACCCTACGAGCAGTACTTC. Its protein product is CASSLVTRPYEQYF.

The V and J genes are TRBV20-1 and TRBJ2-5; the match to TRBD1 covers 7 bases. Germline values: CDR1 DFQATT, CDR2 SNEGSKA (reference sequence). The CDR3 is 14 residues long. Trimming cost V 0 bases and J 5 bases; bases outside gene matches: 6. This CDR3 reads CSARDRYRGETQYF. CDR3 nucleotide sequence: TGCAGTGCTAGAGATCGGTACAGGGGTGAGACCCAGTACTTC.

This chain joins TRBV27 and TRBJ2-7; 7 nucleotides match TRBD1. Germline V lookup: CDR1 MNHEY, CDR2 SMNVEV (reference sequence). The V gene end was trimmed by 5 bases and the J gene end by 2 bases; junction bases not matched to a gene: 9. This CDR3 contains 15 residues. The DNA for the CDR3 is TGTGCCAGCAGTGCCTCCGGGACAGCGCCCTACGAGCAGTACTTC. Translation gives CASSASGTAPYEQYF.

The CDR3 region is CASSPPRTGSSNQPQHF. The CDR3 DNA is TGTGCCAGCTCACCACCGAGGACAGGGTCGAGCAATCAGCCCCAGCATTTT. The chain has TRBV18 and TRBJ1-5; 8 positions agree with TRBD1. CDR1 is KGHSH, CDR2 LQKENI, per germline. J lost 1 base, V lost 0 bases, and 5 bases had no gene match. This CDR3 has 17 amino acids. Full variable domain (remainder filled in from reference TRBV18 and TRBJ1-5): NAGVMQNPRHLVRRRGQEARLRCSPMKGHSHVYWYRQLPEEGLKFMVYLQKENIIDESGMPKERFSAEFPKEGPSILRIQQVVRGDSAAYFCASSPPRTGSSNQPQHFGDGTRLSIL.

The chain links TRBV10-3 to TRBJ2-2; 12 positions match TRBD2. The CDR3 sequence is 17 residues long. CDR1 and CDR2 (germline): ENHRY, SYGVKD. Trimming cost V 5 bases and J 6 bases; bases outside gene matches: 10. The CDR3 nucleotides are TGTGCCATCAGTCAGCTTGGCCGACTAGCGGGAGCCGGGGAGCTGTTTTTT. Its protein product is CAISQLGRLAGAGELFF.

This chain connects TRBV7-9 to TRBJ2-7; a possible D gene is TRBD1 (6 bases). Germline-derived CDR1 and CDR2 are SEHNR and FQNEAQ (reference sequence). CDR3 length equals 16 residues. V lost 5 bases to trimming and J lost 0 bases, with 17 bases between them. The CDR3 here is CASSDQQGSSSYEQYF. In DNA form, the CDR3 reads TGTGCCAGCAGCGATCAACAGGGAAGTAGCTCCTACGAGCAGTACTTC.

The rearrangement links TRBV6-6 to TRBJ2-7; D may correspond to TRBD1 or TRBD2 (6 bases each). V dropped 8 bases and J dropped 6 bases, with 11 bases sitting between them. The CDR3 contains 11 residues. Per the germline V gene, CDR1 is MNHNY and CDR2 is SVGAGI (reference sequence). The CDR3 coding sequence is TGTGCCAGCGGGAAGGGGGGCGAGCAGTACTTC. Translated, it gives CASGKGGEQYF.

This chain connects TRBV12-3 or TRBV12-4 to TRBJ2-7; no reliable D call. There are 10 residues in the CDR3. V dropped 4 bases and J dropped 7 bases, with 5 bases sitting between them. The CDR3, as DNA: TGTGCCAGCAGTTCGACGGAGCAGTACTTC. It translates to CASSSTEQYF.

The chain has TRBV11-1 and TRBJ2-2; D unresolved. The CDR3 covers 15 residues. The V and J ends lost 1 base and 1 base respectively, with 7 bases between them. Looked up from germline, CDR1 is SGHAT and CDR2 is FQDESV (reference sequence). The CDR3 DNA follows: TGTGCCAGCAGCTTAGATGTCCTGAACACCGGGGAGCTGTTTTTT. Protein product: CASSLDVLNTGELFF.